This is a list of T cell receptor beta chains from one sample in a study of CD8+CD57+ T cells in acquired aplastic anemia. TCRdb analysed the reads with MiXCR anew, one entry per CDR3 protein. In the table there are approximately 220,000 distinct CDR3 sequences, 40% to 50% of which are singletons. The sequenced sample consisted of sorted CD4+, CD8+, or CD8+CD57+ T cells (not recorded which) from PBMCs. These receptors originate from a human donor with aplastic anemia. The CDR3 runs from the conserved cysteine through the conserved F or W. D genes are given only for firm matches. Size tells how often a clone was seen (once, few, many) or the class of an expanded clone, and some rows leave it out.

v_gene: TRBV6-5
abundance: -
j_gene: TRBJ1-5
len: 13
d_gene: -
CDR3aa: CASSHLYHQPQHF
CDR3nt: TGTGCCAGCAGTCACCTCTATCATCAGCCCCAGCATTTT

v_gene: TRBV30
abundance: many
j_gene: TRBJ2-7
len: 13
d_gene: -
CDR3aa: CAWSHGSVAEQYF
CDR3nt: TGTGCCTGGAGTCATGGGTCGGTCGCCGAGCAGTACTTC

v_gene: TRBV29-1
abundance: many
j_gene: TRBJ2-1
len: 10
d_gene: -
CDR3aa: CSVEKQGPFF
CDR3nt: TGCAGCGTTGAGAAGCAGGGTCCGTTCTTC

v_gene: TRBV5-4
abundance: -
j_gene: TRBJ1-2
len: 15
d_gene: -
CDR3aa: CASSLGRGSSYGYTF
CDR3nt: TGTGCCAGCAGCTTAGGACGGGGGAGTAGTTATGGCTACACCTTC

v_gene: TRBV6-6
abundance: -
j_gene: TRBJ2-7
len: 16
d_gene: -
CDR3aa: CASSYTGPLVTYEQYF
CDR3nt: TGTGCCAGCAGTTACACTGGGCCCCTTGTCACCTACGAGCAGTACTTC

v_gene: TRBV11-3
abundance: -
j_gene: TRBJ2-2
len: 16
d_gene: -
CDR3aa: CASRIARQKGSGELFF
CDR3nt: TGTGCCAGCAGGATAGCCAGGCAAAAGGGTTCCGGGGAGCTGTTTTTT

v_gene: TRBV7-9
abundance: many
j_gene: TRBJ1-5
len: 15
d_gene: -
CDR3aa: CASSLGDSKNQPQHF
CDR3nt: TGTGCCAGCAGCTTGGGTGACAGTAAAAATCAGCCCCAGCATTTT

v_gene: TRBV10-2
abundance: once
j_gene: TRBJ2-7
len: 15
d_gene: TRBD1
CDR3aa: CASSDGGTGGHEQYF
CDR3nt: TGCGCCAGCAGTGATGGCGGGACAGGGGGTCACGAGCAGTACTTC

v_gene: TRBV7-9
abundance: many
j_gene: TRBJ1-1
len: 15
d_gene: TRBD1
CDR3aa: CASSGRTGGNTEAFF
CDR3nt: TGTGCCAGCAGCGGCCGGACAGGGGGGAACACTGAAGCTTTCTTT

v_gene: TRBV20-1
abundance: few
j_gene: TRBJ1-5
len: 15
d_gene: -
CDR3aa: CSAREGGDSNQPQHF
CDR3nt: TGCAGTGCTAGAGAGGGGGGGGATAGCAATCAGCCCCAGCATTTT

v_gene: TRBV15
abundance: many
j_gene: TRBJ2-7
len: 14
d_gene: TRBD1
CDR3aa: CATSGRDRDYEQYF
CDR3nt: TGTGCCACCAGCGGAAGGGACAGGGACTACGAGCAGTACTTC

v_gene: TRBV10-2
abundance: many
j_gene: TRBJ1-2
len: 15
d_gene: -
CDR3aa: CASSDYIQGDYGYTF
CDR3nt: TGCGCCAGCAGTGACTACATACAAGGGGACTATGGCTACACCTTC

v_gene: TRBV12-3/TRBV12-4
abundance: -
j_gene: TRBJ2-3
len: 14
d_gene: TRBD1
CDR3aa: CASMGDRFTDTQYF
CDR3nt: TGTGCCAGCATGGGGGACAGATTCACAGATACGCAGTATTTT

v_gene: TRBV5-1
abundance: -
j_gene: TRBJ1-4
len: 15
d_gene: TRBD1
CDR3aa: CASSLTGETNEKLFF
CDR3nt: TGCGCCAGCAGCTTGACAGGGGAGACTAATGAAAAACTGTTTTTT

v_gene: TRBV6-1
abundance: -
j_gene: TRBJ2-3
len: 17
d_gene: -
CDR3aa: CASSPLAATEYTDTQYF
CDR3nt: TGTGCCAGCAGTCCCTTAGCTGCGACCGAGTACACAGATACGCAGTATTTT

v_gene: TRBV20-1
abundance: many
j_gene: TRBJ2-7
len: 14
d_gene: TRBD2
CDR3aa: CSARDGTSSYEQYF
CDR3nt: TGCAGTGCTAGAGACGGGACTAGCTCCTACGAGCAGTACTTC

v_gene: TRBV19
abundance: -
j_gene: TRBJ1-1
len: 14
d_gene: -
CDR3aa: CASSTPQTAVKAFF
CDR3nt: TGTGCCAGTAGTACCCCGCAAACAGCTGTGAAGGCTTTCTTT